This T cell receptor (beta chain) derives from a study of early T cells in non-severe SARS-CoV-2 infection. Study at large: Chains were not paired, and sequencing was done on bulk RNA from unsorted whole blood.

Germline V lookup: CDR1 SGHAT, CDR2 FQNNGV. The V end lost 5 bases, the J end lost 0 bases, and 23 bases lay between the germline ends. This CDR3 is built from 18 residues. Individual cDNA molecules carried attached unique molecular identifiers. TCRdb redid the calling of the 5' RACE reads with MiXCR, one entry per CDR3 protein. The table includes 32,000 or so distinct CDR3 sequences, 6.3% detected once. Remarks on this clonotype: Its antigen is still unknown.

Study-wide results and caveats: Private and CD4 specificities were missed by VDJdb matching, skewed to anti-spike CD8.

The source is an adult who was a healthcare worker with PCR-confirmed SARS-CoV-2 infection or an uninfected control (not recorded which). The chain employs TRBV11-2 and TRBJ2-7; no clear D gene. The sequenced sample was whole blood. CDR3 nucleotide sequence: TGTGCCAGCAGCCCCATAGATAGGCGGCGGAAAAACTCCTACGAGCAGTACTTC. It codes for CASSPIDRRRKNSYEQYF.